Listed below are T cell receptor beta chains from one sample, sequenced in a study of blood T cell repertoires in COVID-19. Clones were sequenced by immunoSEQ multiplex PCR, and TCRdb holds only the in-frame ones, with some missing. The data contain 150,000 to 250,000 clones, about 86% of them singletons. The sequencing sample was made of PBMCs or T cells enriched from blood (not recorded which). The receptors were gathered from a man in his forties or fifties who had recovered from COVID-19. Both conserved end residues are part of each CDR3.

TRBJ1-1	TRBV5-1	CASSSQGNTEAFF
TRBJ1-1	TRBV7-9	CASRLKGETEAFF
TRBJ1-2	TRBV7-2	CASSLDSPIAPF
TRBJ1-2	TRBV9	CASSVVGPYGYTF
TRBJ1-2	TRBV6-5	CASSSRTDTANYGYTF
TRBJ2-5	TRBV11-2	CASSLGGLQYQETQYF
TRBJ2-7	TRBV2	CASTLTNYEQYF
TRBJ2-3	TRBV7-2	CASSLVLGGTDTQYF
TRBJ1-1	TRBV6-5	CASSSTGTGEGTEAFF
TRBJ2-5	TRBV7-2	CASSLGQLRETQYF
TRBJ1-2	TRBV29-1	CSVEGPTRREKGGYTF
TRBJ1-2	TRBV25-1	CASTPGQGPRGYTF
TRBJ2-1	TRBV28	CASSPPAGGNYNEQFF
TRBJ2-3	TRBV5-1	CASSLLQGSTDTQYF
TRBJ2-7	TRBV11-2	CASSLLAGVAYEQYF